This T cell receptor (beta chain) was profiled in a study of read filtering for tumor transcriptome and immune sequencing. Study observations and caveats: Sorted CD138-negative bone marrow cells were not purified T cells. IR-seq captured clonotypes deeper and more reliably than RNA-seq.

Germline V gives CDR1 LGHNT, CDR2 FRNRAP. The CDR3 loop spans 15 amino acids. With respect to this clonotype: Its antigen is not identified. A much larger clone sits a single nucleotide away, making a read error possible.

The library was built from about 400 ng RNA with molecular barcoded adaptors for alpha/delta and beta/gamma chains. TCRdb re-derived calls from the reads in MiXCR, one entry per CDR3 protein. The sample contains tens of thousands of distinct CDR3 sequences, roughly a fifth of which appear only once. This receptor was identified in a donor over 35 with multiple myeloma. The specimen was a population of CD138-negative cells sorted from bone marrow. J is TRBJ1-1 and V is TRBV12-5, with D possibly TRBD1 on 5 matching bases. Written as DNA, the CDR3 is TGTGCCAGCAGTTGGGTCTTGACAGTGAACACTGAAGCTCTCTTT. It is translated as CASSWVLTVNTEALF.